The following is a T cell receptor beta chain sequence with its context. The antigen this receptor binds is unknown. No base quality information exists; no much larger clone differs at one position. The CDR3 contains 13 residues, cysteine and phenylalanine counted. The read is trimmed to its CDR3 DNA, 39 bases read in frame from base 1. As encoded in the germline V gene, CDR1 is SGHTA while CDR2 is FQGNSA. Unmatched junction bases come to 4, with V trimmed by 5 bases and J by 4 bases. This sample was taken from a study of blood T cell repertoires in COVID-19 (dated by TCRdb to the early 2020s). Study-level background: For ImmuneRACE Cohort 3, a participant was defined as recovered based on two consecutive negative NP/OP PCR tests, clearance by a healthcare professional, or resolution of symptoms. Samples covering the acute and convalescent phases of COVID-19 were provided by collaborators in the United States, Italy and Spain. The material from the prospective study consisted of cDNA or gDNA derived from T cells, B-cell-depleted T cells, or PBMCs. The dataset comprised deeply sampled blood TCRbeta repertoires from subjects exposed to, actively infected with, or recovered from COVID-19. The repertoires were released in a freely available public database intended as a resource for research on the immune response to SARS-CoV-2. Samples came from the ongoing ImmuneRACE study (first 160 participants) plus 1,254 subjects from 6 global collaborators. Sample metadata almost always included a de-identified subject ID, COVID-19 status, age in years and sex. Where available, HLA class I and class II types were taken from metadata supplied by the sample provider and were not determined by assay-based typing. The research as a whole found: The amount of clinical and demographic metadata varied by source and participant and was provided uncurated.

In the prospective study, participants were about 18 to 90 years old, resided in about two dozen geographic areas of the United States, and were enrolled through a virtual design. In the prospective study, participants were assigned to cohorts based on the clinical history participants reported in a screening survey and a study questionnaire. In the prospective study, whole blood, serum and a nasopharyngeal or oropharyngeal swab were collected from each participant by mobile phlebotomists. Participants in the prospective study had the option to provide additional blood draws and questionnaires over a 2-month period. Before DNA extraction, blood samples from the prospective study were shipped at room temperature or frozen. TCRbeta CDR3 regions were amplified from genomic DNA using the immunoSEQ Assay, a bias-controlled multiplex PCR. The original pipeline was this. The number of nucleated cells in each sample was estimated from the amplification of reference gene primers within the assay. To quantify the absolute abundance of each unique TCRbeta CDR3 rearrangement, sequence reads were collapsed and filtered. For each sample, productive Simpson clonality was calculated by taking the square root of Simpson's diversity index across productive rearrangements. In TCRdb, the immuneACCESS table is reduced to in-frame sequences with V and J assigned. These tables do not hold every clone; where another copy was compared, an unresolved V gene accounts for under half, and the others remain unexplained. V and J calls and clone size are as listed in that table; D and trimming were resolved from the DNA. For this sample there are roughly 160,000 clones; about 80% appear just once. The top ten clonotypes cover roughly 19% of the sample.

The chain is encoded by TRBV7-2 joined to TRBJ1-2; TRBD1 fits 7 bases in the junction. The material sequenced was PBMCs or T cells enriched from blood (not recorded which). The receptor comes from a woman in her 70s in a cohort exposed to, infected with or recovered from COVID-19 (not recorded which). The base sequence is TGTGCCAGCAGCCGGGACAGCTTCTATGGCTACACCTTC. This sequence encodes CASSRDSFYGYTF.